A selection of T cell receptor beta chains follows, all from one sample in a study of control samples from healthy donors and cancer patients. The assay was immunoSEQ multiplex PCR, and TCRdb's table has in-frame clones only and misses some. Of 350,000 to 450,000 clones in the sample, more than 80% were seen once. The sequenced sample consisted of PBMCs. The receptors come from a man aged 35 to 55 with head and neck cancer. The CDR3 runs from the conserved cysteine through the conserved F or W. Each record gives: J gene, V gene, clone size, D gene, CDR3 DNA, CDR3 protein. A D gene is named only where the DNA matches it firmly. Not every row has a clone size; where given, it reads once, few, many or a size class.

j_call: TRBJ1-3; v_call: TRBV6-5; clone_size: few; d_call: .; cdr3_nt: TGTGCCAGCAACGCCGGGACGCCTGGAAACACCATATATTTT; cdr3_aa: CASNAGTPGNTIYF
j_call: TRBJ2-1; v_call: TRBV6-2/TRBV6-3; clone_size: .; d_call: TRBD2; cdr3_nt: TGTGCCAGCAGTTTACTAGCGTACGGCTCCTACAATGAGCAGTTCTTC; cdr3_aa: CASSLLAYGSYNEQFF
j_call: TRBJ1-2; v_call: TRBV20-1; clone_size: .; d_call: TRBD1; cdr3_nt: TGCAGTGCTAGTGGACAGGGAGTTTATGGCTACACCTTC; cdr3_aa: CSASGQGVYGYTF
j_call: TRBJ2-5; v_call: TRBV6-5; clone_size: .; d_call: TRBD2; cdr3_nt: TGTGCCAGCAGCCCCCTCAGCGGGAGTGAGACCCAGTACTTC; cdr3_aa: CASSPLSGSETQYF
j_call: TRBJ1-2; v_call: TRBV4-3; clone_size: .; d_call: .; cdr3_nt: TGCGCCAGCAGCCAAGATGGGTCCGGCAATTATGGCTACACCTTC; cdr3_aa: CASSQDGSGNYGYTF
j_call: TRBJ1-5; v_call: TRBV19; clone_size: .; d_call: .; cdr3_nt: TGTGCCAGTAGTTCACAGGGCGGTCAGCCCCAGCATTTT; cdr3_aa: CASSSQGGQPQHF
j_call: TRBJ2-5; v_call: TRBV18; clone_size: .; d_call: TRBD2; cdr3_nt: TGTGCCAGCTCACTCCGGGGTAGCGGGATCCAAGAGACCCAGTACTTC; cdr3_aa: CASSLRGSGIQETQYF
j_call: TRBJ2-7; v_call: TRBV7-2; clone_size: .; d_call: TRBD1; cdr3_nt: TGTGCCAGCAGCCCAACCGGGACAGGGGACTACGAGCAGTACTTC; cdr3_aa: CASSPTGTGDYEQYF
j_call: TRBJ2-7; v_call: TRBV27; clone_size: .; d_call: .; cdr3_nt: TGTGCCAGCAGTTCCTCCTACGAGCAGTACTTC; cdr3_aa: CASSSSYEQYF
j_call: TRBJ2-2; v_call: TRBV27; clone_size: once; d_call: TRBD2; cdr3_nt: TGTGCCAGCAGTTTACCTAGCGGAGGACCCACCGGGGAGCTGTTTTTT; cdr3_aa: CASSLPSGGPTGELFF
j_call: TRBJ2-1; v_call: TRBV3-1/TRBV3-2; clone_size: .; d_call: TRBD2; cdr3_nt: TGTGCCTCCCGGGGGACTACAACTGGGAATGAGCAGTTCTTC; cdr3_aa: CASRGTTTGNEQFF
j_call: TRBJ2-7; v_call: TRBV11-2; clone_size: .; d_call: .; cdr3_nt: TGTGCCAGCAGCTTAAGAATGGCCCAAGCGTACGAGCAGTACTTC; cdr3_aa: CASSLRMAQAYEQYF
j_call: TRBJ1-1; v_call: TRBV10-3; clone_size: .; d_call: TRBD1; cdr3_nt: TGTGCCATCAGGTCCGGGACAGGGGCACTGAACACTGAAGCTTTCTTT; cdr3_aa: CAIRSGTGALNTEAFF
j_call: TRBJ2-1; v_call: TRBV2; clone_size: few; d_call: TRBD2; cdr3_nt: TGTGCCAGCAGGACTAGCGGGAGGGAGGGCAGCTCCTACAATGAGCAGTTCTTC; cdr3_aa: CASRTSGREGSSYNEQFF
j_call: TRBJ1-4; v_call: TRBV2; clone_size: .; d_call: .; cdr3_nt: TGTGCCAGCGGGCCCGCAACTAATGAAAAACTGTTTTTT; cdr3_aa: CASGPATNEKLFF
j_call: TRBJ2-7; v_call: TRBV27; clone_size: .; d_call: .; cdr3_nt: TGTGCCAGCAGTTTATCCTCAACCTACGAGCAGTACTTC; cdr3_aa: CASSLSSTYEQYF
j_call: TRBJ1-2; v_call: TRBV10-3; clone_size: .; d_call: TRBD1; cdr3_nt: TGTGCCATCCCGACAGGGAGCTATGGCTACACCTTC; cdr3_aa: CAIPTGSYGYTF
j_call: TRBJ1-1; v_call: TRBV6-2/TRBV6-3; clone_size: .; d_call: TRBD1; cdr3_nt: TGTGCCAGCAGTACCAAGGGACAGGGGTGGCCTGAAGCTTTCTTT; cdr3_aa: CASSTKGQGWPEAFF
j_call: TRBJ2-1; v_call: TRBV11-3; clone_size: .; d_call: .; cdr3_nt: TGTGCCAGCAGCCCGAGCCGGGACACCTCCTACAATGAGCAGTTCTTC; cdr3_aa: CASSPSRDTSYNEQFF
j_call: TRBJ1-5; v_call: TRBV28; clone_size: .; d_call: TRBD1; cdr3_nt: TGTGCCAGCAGTTCGGGACAGAGCAATCAGCCCCAGCATTTT; cdr3_aa: CASSSGQSNQPQHF
j_call: TRBJ2-7; v_call: TRBV14; clone_size: .; d_call: .; cdr3_nt: TGTGCCAGCAGCCAAGGGTACTTATACGAGCAGTACTTC; cdr3_aa: CASSQGYLYEQYF
j_call: TRBJ2-1; v_call: TRBV5-6; clone_size: .; d_call: TRBD1; cdr3_nt: TGTGCCAGCAGTACCGGGACAGGGACATACAATGAGCAGTTCTTC; cdr3_aa: CASSTGTGTYNEQFF
j_call: TRBJ1-1; v_call: TRBV29-1; clone_size: .; d_call: .; cdr3_nt: TGCAGCGTCTCCCGGACAGCAAACACTGAAGCTTTCTTT; cdr3_aa: CSVSRTANTEAFF
j_call: TRBJ2-5; v_call: TRBV7-3; clone_size: once; d_call: .; cdr3_nt: TGTGCCAGCAGCCCCCTCCAGGGTGGTGGGAGAGAGACCCAGTACTTC; cdr3_aa: CASSPLQGGGRETQYF
j_call: TRBJ2-7; v_call: TRBV9; clone_size: .; d_call: .; cdr3_nt: TGTGCCAGCGGAGACGGGACCTACGAGCAGTACTTC; cdr3_aa: CASGDGTYEQYF
j_call: TRBJ1-2; v_call: TRBV9; clone_size: .; d_call: .; cdr3_nt: TGTGCCAGCAGCTCCCGGGGGGAAAACTATGGCTACACCTTC; cdr3_aa: CASSSRGENYGYTF
j_call: TRBJ1-5; v_call: TRBV12-5; clone_size: .; d_call: TRBD1; cdr3_nt: TGTGCTAGTGGTTGGCGGGAGGGGGCCCCCAATCAGCCCCAGCATTTT; cdr3_aa: CASGWREGAPNQPQHF
j_call: TRBJ1-1; v_call: TRBV30; clone_size: .; d_call: .; cdr3_nt: TGTGCCTGTAAAGCCGGGACCGCAAATGAAGCTTTCTTT; cdr3_aa: CACKAGTANEAFF
j_call: TRBJ1-1; v_call: TRBV4-1; clone_size: .; d_call: .; cdr3_nt: TGCGCCAGCAGCCTCCGGACAGTATCCCAAACTGAAGCTTTCTTT; cdr3_aa: CASSLRTVSQTEAFF
j_call: TRBJ2-3; v_call: TRBV3-1/TRBV3-2; clone_size: .; d_call: .; cdr3_nt: TGTGCCAGCAGCCAAGTCCGCGCCGGGGATACGCAGTATTTT; cdr3_aa: CASSQVRAGDTQYF
j_call: TRBJ2-2; v_call: TRBV7-3; clone_size: few; d_call: TRBD1; cdr3_nt: TGTGCCAGCAGCTTAATGAATCTGGACAGGGGTTCCGGGGAGCTGTTTTTT; cdr3_aa: CASSLMNLDRGSGELFF
j_call: TRBJ2-7; v_call: TRBV20-1; clone_size: .; d_call: .; cdr3_nt: TGCAGTGCTAGTTTAGGGGGGACACCGCCGCGGCAGTACTTC; cdr3_aa: CSASLGGTPPRQYF
j_call: TRBJ2-1; v_call: TRBV9; clone_size: .; d_call: TRBD1; cdr3_nt: TGTGCCAGCAGCGGCCGAAAGGGACAGGGCGCCTACAATGAGCAGTTCTTC; cdr3_aa: CASSGRKGQGAYNEQFF
j_call: TRBJ2-3; v_call: TRBV11-1; clone_size: .; d_call: TRBD2; cdr3_nt: TGTGCCAGCAGCTCTAGCGGGACTAGCACAGATACGCAGTATTTT; cdr3_aa: CASSSSGTSTDTQYF
j_call: TRBJ2-1; v_call: TRBV11-2; clone_size: .; d_call: TRBD2; cdr3_nt: TGTGCCAGCAGCCGACTAGCGGGGAGCTCCTACAATGAGCAGTTCTTC; cdr3_aa: CASSRLAGSSYNEQFF
j_call: TRBJ2-2; v_call: TRBV5-1; clone_size: .; d_call: .; cdr3_nt: TGCGCCAGCAGGAGGGGCCAGAACACCGGGGAGCTGTTTTTT; cdr3_aa: CASRRGQNTGELFF
j_call: TRBJ2-1; v_call: TRBV2; clone_size: .; d_call: .; cdr3_nt: TGTGCCAGCAGTGAGAATTGGGCCGGAGAGCAGTTCTTC; cdr3_aa: CASSENWAGEQFF
j_call: TRBJ1-1; v_call: TRBV14; clone_size: .; d_call: TRBD1; cdr3_nt: TGTGCCAGCAGCCTCACAGGGGTCCAGAACACTGAAGCTTTCTTT; cdr3_aa: CASSLTGVQNTEAFF
j_call: TRBJ2-5; v_call: TRBV2; clone_size: .; d_call: TRBD1; cdr3_nt: TGTGCCAGCAGTGTGGGACAGTGGGAGACCCAGTACTTC; cdr3_aa: CASSVGQWETQYF
j_call: TRBJ1-1; v_call: TRBV7-9; clone_size: .; d_call: .; cdr3_nt: TGTGCCAGCAGCTCGACAGTAGCCACTGAAGCTTTCTTT; cdr3_aa: CASSSTVATEAFF
j_call: TRBJ2-7; v_call: TRBV6-5; clone_size: .; d_call: TRBD1; cdr3_nt: TGTGCCAGCCGGAGCCCGGGACAGGGGTCCTACGAGCAGTACTTC; cdr3_aa: CASRSPGQGSYEQYF
j_call: TRBJ1-5; v_call: TRBV27; clone_size: .; d_call: .; cdr3_nt: TGTGCCAGCTCTCGGGGGCTCTCTCAGCCCCAGCATTTT; cdr3_aa: CASSRGLSQPQHF
j_call: TRBJ2-2; v_call: TRBV5-1; clone_size: once; d_call: .; cdr3_nt: TGCGCCAGCAGTTCGGACAGTCCGAACACCGGGGAGCTGTTTTTT; cdr3_aa: CASSSDSPNTGELFF
j_call: TRBJ2-7; v_call: TRBV10-1; clone_size: .; d_call: .; cdr3_nt: TGCGCCAGCAGTGAGTCGGCCAGATTCCCCTACGAGCAGTACTTC; cdr3_aa: CASSESARFPYEQYF
j_call: TRBJ2-5; v_call: TRBV29-1; clone_size: .; d_call: .; cdr3_nt: TGCAGCGTGGCTTCCCCGGGGGATCCAGAGACCCAGTACTTC; cdr3_aa: CSVASPGDPETQYF
j_call: TRBJ1-1; v_call: TRBV30; clone_size: .; d_call: .; cdr3_nt: TGTGCCTGGAAGACCCTCCCGGGGGCTGAAGCTTTCTTT; cdr3_aa: CAWKTLPGAEAFF
j_call: TRBJ1-4; v_call: TRBV5-1; clone_size: .; d_call: .; cdr3_nt: TGCGCCAGCAGCTTGGAACAGGGCAATGAAAAACTGTTTTTT; cdr3_aa: CASSLEQGNEKLFF
j_call: TRBJ2-5; v_call: TRBV6-6; clone_size: .; d_call: .; cdr3_nt: TGTGCCAGCAGGCCACGGGGTGCGGAGACCCAGTACTTC; cdr3_aa: CASRPRGAETQYF